The 14 T cell receptor beta chains below come from one sample, sequenced in a study of shared clonotypes between healthy human individuals. Naive CD8 cells comprised CD45RO-negative, CCR7-positively selected cells, excluding terminally differentiated effector memory CD45RA+ cells. Only in-frame clones appear in the TCRdb table, and some are missing; sequencing was by immunoSEQ multiplex PCR. The sample has about 1,800,000 clones, approximately 95% seen once. What was sequenced was naive CD8+ T cells sorted from blood. The receptors shown here come from a young man in good health.

This clone was seen a single time. This chain links TRBV2 with TRBJ1-5, with D perhaps matching TRBD1 (5 bases). This CDR3 is 18 amino acids long. The germline CDR1 and CDR2 sequences are SNHLY and FYNNEI. V lost 3 bases, J lost 1 base, and 19 bases lay in between. The DNA of the CDR3 is TGTGCCAGCAGTGACATCCCCGCAGGAGGGGTAAGCAATCAGCCCCAGCATTTT. Translated, it gives CASSDIPAGGVSNQPQHF.

The V and J genes are TRBV9 and TRBJ2-3; TRBD2 matches at 8 bases. This CDR3 spans 17 amino acids. Germline loops: CDR1 SGDLS, CDR2 YYNGEE. V was pared by 1 base and J by 3 bases, with 10 bases of the junction left unmatched. The chain's CDR3 is CASSVSGSPFGTDTQYF. Written as DNA, the CDR3 is TGTGCCAGCAGCGTAAGCGGGAGCCCCTTCGGGACAGATACGCAGTATTTT.

The J gene is TRBJ1-1, the V gene TRBV10-2, with no clear D. Germline CDR1 and CDR2: WSHSY and SAAADI. Trimming cost V 7 bases and J 0 bases, with 15 bases left between them. This CDR3 contains 15 residues. CDR3 residues: CASKGSDGVNTEAFF. The CDR3, as DNA: TGCGCCAGCAAGGGTAGCGACGGAGTGAACACTGAAGCTTTCTTT.

This chain connects TRBV18 to TRBJ2-7, with D perhaps matching TRBD1 (6 bases). Germline CDR1 is KGHSH and CDR2 is LQKENI. This CDR3 spans 14 amino acids. V was trimmed by 6 bases and J by 5 bases, leaving 17 bases between them. CDR3 sequence: CASSSPQGLHEQYF. CDR3 sequence (DNA): TGTGCCAGCTCCTCCCCGCAGGGGTTGCACGAGCAGTACTTC.

The chain uses TRBV7-9 and TRBJ2-1, with TRBD2 as a possible D gene (7 bases). This CDR3 is built from 16 residues. The V gene's germline CDR1 is SEHNR and CDR2 FQNEAQ (reference sequence). V lost 5 bases, J lost 5 bases, and 19 bases lay in between. The CDR3 loop is CASSPFLWGGNNEQFF. CDR3 nucleotides: TGTGCCAGCAGCCCTTTTTTGTGGGGGGGCAACAATGAGCAGTTCTTC.

V and J are TRBV28 and TRBJ1-1; perhaps TRBD1 as D (5 bases). The length of the CDR3 is 14 residues. CDR1 and CDR2 from the germline V gene are MDHEN and SYDVKM. The V and J ends lost 3 bases and 5 bases respectively, with 13 bases between them. The CDR3 region is CASSFNMGGTEAFF. The CDR3 nucleotides are TGTGCCAGCAGTTTCAATATGGGGGGAACTGAAGCTTTCTTT.

The chain couples TRBV2 to TRBJ2-1, with 8 positions matching TRBD2. Germline V lookup: CDR1 SNHLY, CDR2 FYNNEI. The CDR3 length is 18 residues. The V segment lost 3 bases and the J segment 1 base; nucleotides outside the gene matches: 11. CDR3 amino acids: CASSDSGGPAFSYNEQFF. DNA for the CDR3: TGTGCCAGCAGTGATTCGGGAGGGCCTGCTTTTTCCTACAATGAGCAGTTCTTC. The full variable domain, rest sourced from reference TRBV2 and TRBJ2-1, is EPEVTQTPSHQVTQMGQEVILRCVPISNHLYFYWYRQILGQKVEFLVSFYNNEISEKSEIFDDQFSVERPDGSNFTLKIRSTKLEDSAMYFCASSDSGGPAFSYNEQFFGPGTRLTVL.

The CDR3 loop is CASSPHSGDTEAFF. DNA for the CDR3: TGTGCCAGCAGTCCCCATTCAGGCGACACTGAAGCTTTCTTT. V and J are TRBV28 and TRBJ1-1; no clear D gene. V lost 5 bases and J lost 3, with 13 bases in between. Germline CDR1 and CDR2: MDHEN and SYDVKM. This CDR3 spans 14 amino acids.

The rearrangement joins TRBV7-2 to TRBJ2-1, with a possible D match to TRBD1 (6 bases). V was pared by 3 bases and J by 4 bases, with 10 bases between. CDR3 size: 14 residues. CDR1 and CDR2 (germline): SGHTA, FQGNSA. The CDR3 DNA reads as TGTGCCAGCAGCTTCGGGACAAATTACAATGAGCAGTTCTTC. The encoded protein is CASSFGTNYNEQFF.

V usage is TRBV6-6 and J usage is TRBJ2-3, with D perhaps matching TRBD2 (5 bases). Germline V gene data show CDR1 as MNHNY and CDR2 as SVGAGI (reference sequence). The CDR3 length is 15 residues. Between the trimmed V and J ends, which lost 7 bases and 6 bases, there was a span of 20 bases. CDR3 sequence: CASNLIGIGVDTQYF. The DNA for the CDR3 is TGTGCCAGCAATTTAATCGGGATTGGAGTCGATACGCAGTATTTT.

As to this clone: The sample contains more than one DNA sequence encoding this CDR3. The chain is built from TRBV5-1 and TRBJ1-1; D is possibly TRBD1 (6 bases). The CDR3 spans 14 residues. Germline V gene lookup returns CDR1 SGHRS and CDR2 YFSETQ. Trimming left V 1 base short and J 2 bases short, with 9 bases between. CDR3 nucleotides: TGCGCCAGCAGCTTGAAACAGGGCAACACTGAAGCTTTCTTT. It is translated as CASSLKQGNTEAFF.

The rearrangement uses TRBV7-6 and TRBJ2-1; no reliable D call. CDR1 is SGHVS, CDR2 FNYEAQ, per germline. This CDR3 spans 13 amino acids. The V gene lost 1 base and the J gene lost 7 bases, with 8 bases spanning the gap. The DNA for the CDR3 is TGTGCCAGCAGCTTAGTAGCCGGGAATGAGCAGTTCTTC. Its protein is CASSLVAGNEQFF. Using reference TRBV7-6 and TRBJ2-1 for the parts outside the CDR3, the full variable domain is GAGVSQSPRYKVTKRGQDVALRCDPISGHVSLYWYRQALGQGPEFLTYFNYEAQQDKSGLPNDRFSAERPEGSISTLTIQRTEQRDSAMYRCASSLVAGNEQFFGPGTRLTVL.

V and J are TRBV21-1 and TRBJ1-2. TRBV21-1 is labeled a pseudogene. This CDR3 spans 14 amino acids. The CDR3 reads CASSKRPGNYGYTF. The DNA of the CDR3 is TGTGCCAGCAGCAAACGACCGGGAAACTATGGCTACACCTTC.

Notes on this clone: One end of the junction does not line up with germline, which may come from a read error. V gene TRBV10-1 combines with J gene TRBJ2-5; 8 nucleotides align to TRBD2. The germline CDR1 and CDR2 sequences are WNHNN and SYGVQD (reference sequence). The CDR3 loop spans 16 amino acids. In nucleotides, the CDR3 is TGCGCCAGCAGCGAGTCGGGTAGCGGGATTGCTGAGACCCAGTACTTC. Residues: CASSESGSGIAETQYF.